The clone carrying this TCR beta chain appeared many times. Its target is not known. A junction boundary mismatches the germline segment, possibly from a read error. This record comes from a study of regulatory T cells in long-lasting Graves disease. Study conclusions and caveats: Newly diagnosed Graves' patients exceeded persistent ones in TCR diversity.

The sample's time point: persistent/refractory GD, antithyroid drugs over 5 years with positive TRAb. RNA extracted from PBMCs served as the sequencing template. Under American Thyroid Association guidelines, Graves' disease was diagnosed. CDR3 regions were amplified by Arm-PCR using iRepertoire HTBI primers to build TCR beta libraries. TCRdb reanalysed the multiplex PCR reads using MiXCR and keeps one entry per CDR3 protein. The table lists around 400,000 distinct CDR3 sequences, 23% of them singletons, with 25% to 35% in the top ten. The CDR3 has 15 residues. CDR1 MDHEN and CDR2 SYDVKM come from the germline V gene.

This clonotype was obtained from a woman aged 40 to 55 with Graves disease. Here the sequenced sample was peripheral blood mononuclear cells (PBMCs), taken when the disease was refractory, from a patient treated with antithyroid drugs. V usage is TRBV28 and J usage is TRBJ2-7; 8 nucleotides match TRBD2. The CDR3 protein is CASSFRGRSSSEQYF. The CDR3 DNA is TGTGCCAGCAGTTTTCGCGGGAGGTCTTCCTCCGAGCAGTACTTC.